The source of this T cell receptor (beta chain) is a study of yellow fever vaccine responses in identical twins. Points from the study as a whole: In identical twins, vaccine T cell responses appeared partly shared and partly individual.

TCRdb fed the RT-PCR reads into MiXCR, producing one record per CDR3 protein. The data contain 30,000 to 40,000 distinct CDR3 sequences, approximately 54% of them singletons. This clonotype came up a few times. No antigen is known for it. The CDR3 spans 12 residues. CDR1 PRHDT and CDR2 FYEKMQ come from the germline V gene (reference sequence). V lost 6 bases, J lost 3 bases, and 6 bases lay in between. This clonotype originated in a woman aged 18-30 years who received the yellow fever vaccine. The sequencing here drew on T cells from blood (PBMCs), unsorted or a sorted subset (not recorded which), taken before or after yellow fever vaccination (not recorded which). The chain links TRBV13 to TRBJ2-1; D gene uncertain. The CDR3 DNA reads as TGTGCCAGCAGTTTACTCTACAATGAGCAGTTCTTC. Its translation is CASSLLYNEQFF.